This TCR beta chain was profiled in a study of shared T cell receptors in the human thymus. Clones were read by immunoSEQ multiplex PCR, and TCRdb kept only the in-frame ones, dropping some. This table holds some 660,000 clones, roughly 86% found once. This CDR3 region has 19 residues. Germline CDR1 is SGDLS and CDR2 is YYNGEE. V shed 3 bases and J 4 bases; nucleotides not matched to a gene: 16. The sample was also linked to a second study, of human thymus T cells. As that report states: Related research examined unrelated individuals and reported that their thymic repertoires overlapped highly.

The sequenced sample was thymocytes. This sequence originates from a boy less than two years old with a congenital heart defect. The V call is TRBV9, the J call TRBJ2-1, with TRBD2 matching over 10 bases. CDR3 in DNA: TGTGCCAGCAGCGCCTTCGTTAAATGGGGACTAGCGCCGTACAATGAGCAGTTCTTC. Its protein is CASSAFVKWGLAPYNEQFF.